This T cell receptor beta chain was captured in a study of blood T cell repertoires in COVID-19. On the study more broadly: The United States, Italy and Spain provided the acute and convalescent COVID-19 samples. T cells, B-cell-depleted T cells, or PBMCs provided the cDNA or gDNA that served as material.

The participants were between 18 and 89 years old and came from 24 US areas. The table came from immunoSEQ multiplex PCR; TCRdb's copy has only in-frame clones and leaves some out. The table includes 350,000 to 400,000 clones, approximately 87% detected once. The sample taken for sequencing was PBMCs or T cells enriched from blood (not recorded which). The TCR sequence derives from a man between 35 and 55 years old in a cohort exposed to, infected with or recovered from COVID-19 (not recorded which).

CDR3 amino acids: CASRLTGTGFTHEQYF. For the CDR3, the DNA is TGTGCCAGCAGACTTACCGGGACAGGGTTTACCCACGAGCAGTACTTC. The J gene is TRBJ2-7, the V gene TRBV28; 9 bases line up with TRBD1. V lost 6 bases to trimming and J lost 5 bases; unmatched junction nucleotides: 14. CDR3 length equals 16 residues. Per germline, CDR1 MDHEN and CDR2 SYDVKM.